This T cell receptor (beta chain) was sequenced for a study of shared clonotypes between healthy human individuals. V gave up 4 bases and J gave up 1 base, with 18 bases separating them. The CDR3 has 16 amino acids. The germline V gene encodes CDR1 SGDLS and CDR2 YYNGEE. In the source study's methods: As immunoSEQ supplied junction-only sequences (without quality scores), filtering differed. Clones were read by immunoSEQ multiplex PCR, and TCRdb kept only the in-frame ones, dropping some. The DNA was the basis for D and trimming; V, J and clone size are from that table. The sample includes fewer than 600,000 clones, around 77% seen only once; the top ten take around 12%. Within Nashville, Tennessee resided all donors, each a Caucasian adult.

The V and J genes are TRBV9 and TRBJ2-7; a weak D match, TRBD2 (5 bases). This TCR came from a middle-aged woman in good health. Some clones in this sample may be carry-over from other donors' samples. Sequenced material: PBMCs. The CDR3 is CASSSREPKTSYEQYF. CDR3 coding DNA: TGTGCCAGCAGCTCCCGGGAACCTAAAACGTCCTACGAGCAGTACTTC.